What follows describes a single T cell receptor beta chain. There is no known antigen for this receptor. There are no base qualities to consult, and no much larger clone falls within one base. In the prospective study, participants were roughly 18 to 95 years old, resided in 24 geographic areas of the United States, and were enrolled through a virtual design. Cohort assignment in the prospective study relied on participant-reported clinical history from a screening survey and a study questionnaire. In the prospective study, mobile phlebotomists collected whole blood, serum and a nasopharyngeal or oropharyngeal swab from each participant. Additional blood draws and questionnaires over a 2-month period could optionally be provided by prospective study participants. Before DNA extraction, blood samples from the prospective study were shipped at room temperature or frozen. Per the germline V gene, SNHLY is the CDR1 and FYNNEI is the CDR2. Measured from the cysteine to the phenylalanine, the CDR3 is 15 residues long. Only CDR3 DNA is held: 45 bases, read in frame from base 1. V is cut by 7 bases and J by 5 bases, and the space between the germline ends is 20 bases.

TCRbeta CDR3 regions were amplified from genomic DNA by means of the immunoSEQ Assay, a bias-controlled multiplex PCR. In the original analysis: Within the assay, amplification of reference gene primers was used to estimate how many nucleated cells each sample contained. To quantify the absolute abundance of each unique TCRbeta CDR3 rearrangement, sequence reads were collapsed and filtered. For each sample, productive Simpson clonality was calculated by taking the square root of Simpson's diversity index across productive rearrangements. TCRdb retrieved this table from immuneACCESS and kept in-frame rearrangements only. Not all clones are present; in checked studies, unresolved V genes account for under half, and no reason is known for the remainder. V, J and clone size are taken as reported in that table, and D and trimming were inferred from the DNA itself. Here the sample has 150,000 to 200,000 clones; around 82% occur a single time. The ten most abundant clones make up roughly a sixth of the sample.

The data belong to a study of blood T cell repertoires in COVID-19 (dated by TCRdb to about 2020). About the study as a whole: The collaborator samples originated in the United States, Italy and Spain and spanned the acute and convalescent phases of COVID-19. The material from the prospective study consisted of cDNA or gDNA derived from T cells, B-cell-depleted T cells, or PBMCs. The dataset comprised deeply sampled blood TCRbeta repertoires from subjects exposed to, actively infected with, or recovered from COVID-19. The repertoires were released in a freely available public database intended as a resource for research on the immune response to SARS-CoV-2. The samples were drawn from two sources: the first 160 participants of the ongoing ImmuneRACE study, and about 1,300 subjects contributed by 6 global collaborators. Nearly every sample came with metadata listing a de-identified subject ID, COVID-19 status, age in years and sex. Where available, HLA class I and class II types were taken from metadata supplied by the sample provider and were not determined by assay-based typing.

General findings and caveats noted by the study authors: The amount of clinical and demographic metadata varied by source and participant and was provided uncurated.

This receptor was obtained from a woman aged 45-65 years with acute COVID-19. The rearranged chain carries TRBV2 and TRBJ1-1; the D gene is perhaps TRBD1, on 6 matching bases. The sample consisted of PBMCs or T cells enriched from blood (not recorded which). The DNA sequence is TGTGCCAGCATTCGGGGGGCAACCCTCGGAACTGAAGCTTTCTTT. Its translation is CASIRGATLGTEAFF.